This passage covers 28 T cell receptor beta chains from one sample sequenced in a study of shared clonotypes between healthy human individuals. Sequenced by immunoSEQ multiplex PCR; TCRdb stores in-frame clones only, minus some. The sample shows about 2.2 million clones, 93% of them seen only once. Positively selected for CCR7, the CD45RO-negative cells used as naive CD8 cells excluded terminally differentiated effector memory CD45RA+ cells. The specimen was naive CD8+ T cells from PBMCs. The receptor set was obtained from a man aged 18 to 29 in good health. Some clones in this sample may be carry-over from other donors' samples.

This sequence joins TRBV5-1 and TRBJ1-1, with D perhaps TRBD1 (6 bases). Germline CDR1 and CDR2: SGHRS and YFSETQ. Trimming took 2 bases from V and 8 from J, leaving 10 bases between them. This CDR3 has 12 residues. The CDR3, as DNA: TGCGCCAGCAGCTTTGGGGGCTGGGAAGCTTTCTTT. Translated: CASSFGGWEAFF.

As concerns this clone: The junction departs from germline at one end; a sequencing error may be responsible. The DNA of the CDR3 is TGTGCCAGCAGGTTAGGCTACAACGAGCAGTTCTTC. It specifies CASRLGYNEQFF. This chain joins TRBV25-1 and TRBJ2-1; D is uncertain. The CDR3 contains 12 residues. The germline V gene has CDR1 MGHDK and CDR2 SYGVNS.

This clone has a handful of counts. The chain combines TRBV23-1 with TRBJ1-2; no clear D. TRBV23-1 is an ORF, and what it does is uncertain. This CDR3 has 13 amino acids. The V gene lost 8 bases and the J gene lost 8 bases, with 18 bases spanning the gap. This chain's CDR3 is CASWGREVGGYTF. DNA of the CDR3: TGCGCCAGCTGGGGTCGGGAAGTAGGCGGCTACACCTTC.

This clone has just one count. This same CDR3 is encoded by further DNA sequences in the sample. The CDR3 bases are TGTGCCAGCAGCGTCGACCGGGGCTCCTACGAGCAGTACTTC. Protein product: CASSVDRGSYEQYF. The V and J genes are TRBV9 and TRBJ2-7; perhaps TRBD2 as D (5 bases). The germline V and J ends were trimmed by 2 bases and 0 bases, with 9 bases remaining between them. Germline V gene data show CDR1 as SGDLS and CDR2 as YYNGEE. The CDR3 has 14 residues. The full variable domain, in which reference TRBV9 and TRBJ2-7 provide the parts outside the CDR3, is DSGVTQTPKHLITATGQRVTLRCSPRSGDLSVYWYQQSLDQGLQFLIQYYNGEERAKGNILERFSAQQFPDLHSELNLSSLELGDSALYFCASSVDRGSYEQYFGPGTRLTVT.

This rearrangement joins TRBV28 to TRBJ1-1, with a weak D call TRBD1 (5 bases). Germline loops: CDR1 MDHEN, CDR2 SYDVKM. This CDR3 region has 15 residues. Trimming pared 5 bases from V and 4 bases from J, leaving 17 bases between. The CDR3 loop is CASSPSRGGSTEAFF. In DNA form, the CDR3 reads TGTGCCAGCAGTCCCTCAAGGGGCGGGAGCACTGAAGCTTTCTTT.

The chain employs TRBV27 and TRBJ2-1; 7 nucleotides line up with TRBD1. The CDR3 runs to 16 residues. Trimming took 4 bases from V and 6 from J; bases not matched to a gene: 12. Germline CDR1 MNHEY, CDR2 SMNVEV (reference sequence). The CDR3 loop reads CASSSLRDSLVNEQFF. The CDR3 nucleotides read TGTGCCAGCAGTTCCCTTAGGGACAGCCTCGTCAATGAGCAGTTCTTC.

This rearrangement joins TRBV30 to TRBJ2-3, with 8 bases aligning to TRBD1. The CDR3 totals 15 residues. V lost 4 bases, J lost 2 bases, and 8 bases stayed unmatched. In germline, CDR1 is GTSNPN, CDR2 SVGIG (reference sequence). As DNA, the CDR3 is TGTGCCTGGAACGACAGGGGTGCTTTCACAGATACGCAGTATTTT. Residues: CAWNDRGAFTDTQYF.

Concerning this clone: Other DNA sequences in this sample translate to the same CDR3. In DNA, the CDR3 is TGTGCCAGTAGTATAGGCGGAAACACCATATATTTT. Protein: CASSIGGNTIYF. This chain uses TRBV19 with TRBJ1-3; D unclear. Germline CDR1 reads LNHDA; CDR2 reads SQIVND (reference sequence). The ends were cut back, 1 base at V and 4 bases at J, with 2 bases in the middle. The CDR3 sequence is 12 residues long.

V usage is TRBV6-5 and J usage is TRBJ2-7; the D is unclear. CDR1 and CDR2 from the germline V gene are MNHEY and SVGAGI. The CDR3 is 16 amino acids. V was shortened by 2 bases and J by 2 bases, with 16 bases between the two germline ends. The CDR3 protein is CASSYRSTSSPYEQYF. The CDR3 coding sequence is TGTGCCAGCAGTTACCGGTCCACTTCATCCCCCTACGAGCAGTACTTC.

V is TRBV27 and J is TRBJ1-2; weak D call: TRBD1 (5 bases). Germline CDR1 reads MNHEY; CDR2 reads SMNVEV (reference sequence). Trimming removed 8 bases from V and 8 bases from J, with 33 bases in between. This CDR3 contains 18 residues. The CDR3: CASCSIGAGPGRDYGYTF. The DNA of the CDR3 is TGTGCCAGCTGTAGCATCGGGGCCGGGCCGGGCCGGGATTACGGCTACACCTTC.

The J gene is TRBJ1-5, the V gene TRBV28; unclear D gene. The germline V gene encodes CDR1 MDHEN and CDR2 SYDVKM. V was pared by 3 bases and J by 0 bases, with 9 bases between. The CDR3 is 15 amino acids. The chain's CDR3 is CASSFIILSNQPQHF. CDR3 in DNA: TGTGCCAGCAGTTTCATAATACTTAGCAATCAGCCCCAGCATTTT.

V usage is TRBV5-8 and J usage is TRBJ1-5; D is uncertain. CDR1 and CDR2 from the germline V gene are SGHTS and YDEGEE. This CDR3 is 16 amino acids long. V lost 4 bases to trimming and J lost 7 bases, with 21 bases between them. The CDR3 DNA follows: TGTGCCAGCAGCCCCGGGCCTAATCTAGGGATCCAGCCCCAGCATTTT. It is translated as CASSPGPNLGIQPQHF.

The chain links TRBV27 to TRBJ2-5; 8 nucleotides match TRBD1. V lost 5 bases and J lost 5; bases outside the gene matches: 10. Germline CDR1 reads MNHEY; CDR2 reads SMNVEV (reference sequence). The CDR3 length is 15 residues. The CDR3 DNA reads as TGTGCCAGCAGTCCCTGGACAGGGCCCTTGGAGACCCAGTACTTC. Protein: CASSPWTGPLETQYF.

The chain couples TRBV7-9 to TRBJ1-1, with D unclear. Per germline, CDR1 SEHNR and CDR2 FQNEAQ (reference sequence). Trimming left V 1 base short and J 8 bases short, with 11 bases between. The CDR3 has 13 amino acids. CDR3 DNA sequence: TGTGCCAGCAGCTTAGTGTTGCTGAGAGAAGCTTTCTTT. Encoded protein: CASSLVLLREAFF.

The chain carries TRBV15 and TRBJ1-1, with D tentatively TRBD1 (5 bases). This CDR3 spans 14 amino acids. Trimming shortened V by 7 bases and J by 7 bases, and 19 bases separated the two germline ends. In germline, CDR1 is LNHNV, CDR2 YYDKDF (reference sequence). CDR3 DNA sequence: TGTGCCACCAAGCCCGGGACCAATTCAGGTGAAGCTTTCTTT. Protein product: CATKPGTNSGEAFF.

J is TRBJ1-2 and V is TRBV5-5; D is possibly TRBD1 (6 bases). Trimming took off 3 bases at V and 4 bases at J, with 16 bases between the two ends. CDR1 is SGHKS, CDR2 YYEKEE, per germline (reference sequence). The CDR3 runs 15 residues. The CDR3 region has the DNA TGTGCCAGCAGCTCGGGACAATCCCCTTTCTATGGCTACACCTTC. This translates into CASSSGQSPFYGYTF. The variable domain in full, with the rest retrieved from reference TRBV5-5 and TRBJ1-2, is DAGVTQSPTHLIKTRGQQVTLRCSPISGHKSVSWYQQVLGQGPQFIFQYYEKEERGRGNFPDRFSARQFPNYSSELNVNALLLGDSALYLCASSSGQSPFYGYTFGSGTRLTVV.

This clone was seen just once. The chain carries TRBV15 and TRBJ2-7; weak D call: TRBD2 (5 bases). The V gene's germline CDR1 is LNHNV and CDR2 YYDKDF (reference sequence). V was clipped by 5 bases and J by 1 base, with 9 bases between them. The CDR3 totals 13 residues. CDR3 sequence: CATSYGVSYEQYF. The CDR3 bases are TGTGCCACCAGCTACGGGGTTTCCTACGAGCAGTACTTC. Drawing the rest from reference TRBV15 and TRBJ2-7, the complete variable domain is DAMVIQNPRYQVTQFGKPVTLSCSQTLNHNVMYWYQQKSSQAPKLLFHYYDKDFNNEADTPDNFQSRRPNTSFCFLDIRSPGLGDTAMYLCATSYGVSYEQYFGPGTRLTVT.

This clone was observed once. The chain links TRBV7-3 to TRBJ2-6, with TRBD2 identical over 7 bases. CDR1 SGHTA and CDR2 FQGTGA come from the germline V gene. The junction had 7 bases not matched to a gene; V was cut back by 5 bases and J by 0 bases. The CDR3 covers 17 residues. The CDR3 region is CASSLWDYTSGANVLTF. The CDR3 nucleotides read TGTGCCAGCAGCCTATGGGACTATACCTCTGGGGCCAACGTCCTGACTTTC.

The genes are TRBV19 and TRBJ1-2, with D unclear. Germline assignment: CDR1 LNHDA and CDR2 SQIVND (reference sequence). This CDR3 contains 16 residues. V was pared by 0 bases and J by 8 bases, with 19 bases between. For the CDR3, the DNA is TGTGCCAGTAGTATAGATGGAGAGGCCGGGGTTTTCGGCTACACCTTC. It specifies CASSIDGEAGVFGYTF.

This rearrangement joins TRBV19 to TRBJ2-1, with 9 nucleotides matching TRBD1. From germline, CDR1 is LNHDA and CDR2 SQIVND (reference sequence). V lost 3 bases, J lost 6 bases, and 6 bases stayed unmatched. The CDR3 loop spans 15 amino acids. The CDR3 here is CASSIGTGRGNEQFF. The CDR3 region has the DNA TGTGCCAGTAGTATCGGGACAGGGAGGGGCAATGAGCAGTTCTTC.

V gene TRBV18 combines with J gene TRBJ2-5, with 7 bases that match TRBD2. This CDR3 has 18 residues. Per the germline V gene, CDR1 is KGHSH and CDR2 is LQKENI. V lost 8 bases to trimming and J lost 3 bases; unmatched junction nucleotides: 21. Written as DNA, the CDR3 is TGTGCCAGCCCCCCCGTGGGGGAGGGAATCAAATTCGAAGAGACCCAGTACTTC. Translated: CASPPVGEGIKFEETQYF. The complete variable domain, with remaining parts taken from reference TRBV18 and TRBJ2-5, reads NAGVMQNPRHLVRRRGQEARLRCSPMKGHSHVYWYRQLPEEGLKFMVYLQKENIIDESGMPKERFSAEFPKEGPSILRIQQVVRGDSAAYFCASPPVGEGIKFEETQYFGPGTRLLVL.

CDR3 in DNA: TGTGCCATCAGTGAGTGGGGGGGCGAGCAGTACTTC. Amino acids: CAISEWGGEQYF. The chain is built from TRBV10-3 and TRBJ2-7; 7 bases agree with TRBD2. CDR1 ENHRY and CDR2 SYGVKD come from the germline V gene. The CDR3 spans 12 residues. The J segment lost 6 bases and the V segment lost 1 base, leaving 0 bases of the junction unmatched.

V is TRBV6-6 and J is TRBJ2-7, with D uncertain. The CDR3 loop spans 13 amino acids. V lost 0 bases, J lost 3 bases, and 6 bases lay in between. Germline assignment: CDR1 MNHNY and CDR2 SVGAGI (reference sequence). CDR3 DNA: TGTGCCAGCAGTTACTCGCAGGTCTACGAGCAGTACTTC. Residues: CASSYSQVYEQYF.

This chain uses TRBV19 with TRBJ2-7, with D perhaps matching TRBD1 (6 bases). Germline lookup yields CDR1 LNHDA and CDR2 SQIVND (reference sequence). This CDR3 region has 12 residues. V was clipped by 8 bases and J by 7 bases, with 15 bases between them. CDR3 amino acids: CASENPGQEQYF. The CDR3 DNA reads as TGTGCCAGTGAGAACCCGGGACAAGAGCAGTACTTC.

J is TRBJ2-7 and V is TRBV11-2, with a possible D match to TRBD1 (6 bases). Trimming left V 3 bases short and J 9 bases short, with 9 bases between. CDR3 size: 11 residues. CDR1 and CDR2 from the germline V gene are SGHAT and FQNNGV. CDR3 bases: TGTGCCAGCAGCTTTGGACAGCCGCAGTACTTC. Amino acids: CASSFGQPQYF.

This rearrangement joins TRBV2 to TRBJ2-2; the D is unclear. Per germline, CDR1 SNHLY and CDR2 FYNNEI. V was cut by 2 bases and J by 4 bases, with 5 bases left in between. The CDR3 is 13 residues long. CDR3 sequence reads: CASSEWSTGELFF. As DNA, the CDR3 is TGTGCCAGCAGTGAATGGAGCACCGGGGAGCTGTTTTTT.

V and J are TRBV4-1 and TRBJ2-1; D gene uncertain. Trimming left V 4 bases short and J 0 bases short, with 7 bases between. In germline, CDR1 is MGHRA, CDR2 YSYEKL. The CDR3 sequence is 14 residues long. The CDR3 loop is CASSLGVSYNEQFF. CDR3 coding DNA: TGCGCCAGCAGCCTTGGGGTCTCCTACAATGAGCAGTTCTTC.

This clone was counted a single time. The chain joins TRBV27 to TRBJ1-2, with a weak D call TRBD1 (6 bases). With 4 bases removed from V and 4 bases from J, the gap between germline ends came to 13 bases. Per germline, CDR1 MNHEY and CDR2 SMNVEV (reference sequence). CDR3 size: 14 residues. The CDR3 region is CASSSRPDSYGYTF. Written as DNA, the CDR3 is TGTGCCAGCAGTTCCCGCCCGGACAGCTATGGCTACACCTTC.